A single sample gave rise to the 15 T cell receptor beta chains below, sequenced in a study of blood T cell repertoires in COVID-19. Some clones are missing from TCRdb's copy, which holds only in-frame ones; the method was immunoSEQ multiplex PCR. The sample contains about 240,000 clones, approximately 78% of which appear only once. Sequencing input: peripheral blood. These receptors originate from a young woman with acute or convalescent COVID-19.

The DNA of the CDR3 is TGTGCCAGCAGGCGGGACCGAAATAGCAATCAGCCCCAGCATTTT. Translated: CASRRDRNSNQPQHF. J is TRBJ1-5 and V is TRBV6-5; D perhaps matches TRBD1 (5 bases). Germline assignment: CDR1 MNHEY and CDR2 SVGAGI. The CDR3 length is 15 residues. Trimming took 6 bases from V and 0 from J, leaving 12 bases between them.

This clone was observed a handful of times. The chain combines TRBV5-1 with TRBJ2-1, with 12 bases lining up with TRBD2. V gave up 0 bases and J gave up 5 bases; unmatched junction bases: 0. There are 15 residues in the CDR3. Germline lookup yields CDR1 SGHRS and CDR2 YFSETQ. The CDR3 DNA reads TGCGCCAGCAGCTTGGCTAGCGGGAGGGACAATGAGCAGTTCTTC. Amino acids: CASSLASGRDNEQFF.

This clone was recorded only once. CDR3 in amino acids: CASSLDPGQAYEQYF. CDR3 DNA sequence: TGCGCCAGCAGCTTGGACCCGGGACAGGCCTACGAGCAGTACTTC. This chain links TRBV5-1 with TRBJ2-7; 8 nucleotides line up with TRBD1. The J segment lost 2 bases and the V segment lost 0 bases, leaving 4 bases of the junction unmatched. Looked up from germline, CDR1 is SGHRS and CDR2 is YFSETQ. This CDR3 has 15 residues.

The rearrangement joins TRBV9 to TRBJ2-3; D uncertain. Germline V CDR1 and CDR2: SGDLS, YYNGEE. The CDR3 runs 16 residues. Trimming stripped 0 bases from V and 0 bases from J, with 11 bases between. CDR3 residues: CASSVDSSTSTDTQYF. DNA for the CDR3: TGTGCCAGCAGCGTAGATAGTAGCACTAGCACAGATACGCAGTATTTT.

The chain has TRBV27 and TRBJ2-1; D gene unclear. Trimming cost V 2 bases and J 8 bases, with 16 bases left between them. This CDR3 has 15 amino acids. Germline CDR1 reads MNHEY; CDR2 reads SMNVEV (reference sequence). The chain's CDR3 is CASSLVLPSPDEQFF. The CDR3, as DNA: TGTGCCAGCAGTTTAGTATTGCCCAGTCCCGATGAGCAGTTCTTC.

This chain connects TRBV10-2 to TRBJ1-6, with D hard to call. CDR3 size: 14 residues. The germline V and J ends were trimmed by 3 bases and 6 bases, with 9 bases remaining between them. CDR1 and CDR2 from the germline V gene are WSHSY and SAAADI. CDR3 sequence reads: CASSDSGFNSPLHF. The DNA for the CDR3 is TGCGCCAGCAGTGACTCAGGTTTTAATTCACCCCTCCACTTT.

The chain uses TRBV6-1 and TRBJ2-7; weak D call: TRBD1 (5 bases). Between the trimmed V and J ends, which lost 1 base and 0 bases, there was a span of 13 bases. Germline V lookup: CDR1 MNHNS, CDR2 SASEGT. The length of the CDR3 is 16 residues. The CDR3, as DNA: TGTGCCAGCAGTGAAGGGCCCAGGGTGGGCTCCTACGAGCAGTACTTC. Residues: CASSEGPRVGSYEQYF.

The V gene is TRBV6-2 or TRBV6-3, the J gene TRBJ2-7; 10 bases are shared with TRBD2. Germline V gene data show CDR1 as MNHEY and CDR2 as SVGEGT. After removal of 2 bases from V and 6 bases from J, the junction contained 4 bases not matched to a gene. This CDR3 has 14 amino acids. CDR3 protein: CASSYGLAGVEQYF. The CDR3, as DNA: TGTGCCAGCAGTTACGGGCTAGCGGGAGTCGAGCAGTACTTC.

In its sample, this clone was seen a few times. The chain has TRBV29-1 and TRBJ2-7; 12 nucleotides agree with TRBD1. CDR3 size: 13 residues. Germline V gene data show CDR1 as SQVTM and CDR2 as ANQGSEA. The V gene end was trimmed by 7 bases and the J gene end by 2 bases; junction bases not matched to a gene: 3. The CDR3 DNA reads as TGCAGCGCTGGGACAGGGGGCCCCTACGAGCAGTACTTC. Its protein is CSAGTGGPYEQYF.

This clone was seen only a few times. This chain connects TRBV2 to TRBJ2-7, with TRBD2 identical over 14 bases. Germline V lookup: CDR1 SNHLY, CDR2 FYNNEI. CDR3 length: 15 amino acids. With V trimmed by 4 bases and J by 2 bases, 1 base remained unmatched. In DNA, the CDR3 is TGTGCCAGCAGTGCGACTAGCGGGAGGGCCTACGAGCAGTACTTC. Translated, it gives CASSATSGRAYEQYF.

The gene calls are TRBV4-2 and TRBJ2-7; 7 nucleotides match TRBD1. This CDR3 is built from 16 residues. After removal of 1 base from V and 3 bases from J, the junction contained 9 bases not matched to a gene. Germline V gene lookup returns CDR1 LGHNA and CDR2 YNFKEQ. CDR3 loop: CASSQGGTEKYYEQYF. The CDR3 DNA sequence: TGTGCCAGCAGCCAAGGAGGGACAGAGAAATACTACGAGCAGTACTTC.

The chain joins TRBV6-6 to TRBJ1-3, with 8 bases fitting TRBD1. CDR1 is MNHNY and CDR2 is SVGAGI in the germline V gene (reference sequence). Trimming cost V 7 bases and J 8 bases; bases outside gene matches: 16. The CDR3 loop spans 16 amino acids. The CDR3 DNA reads TGTGCCAGCACCGAATTTCCTAACAGGGGGACGGACACCATATATTTT. Translated, it gives CASTEFPNRGTDTIYF.

The chain has TRBV19 and TRBJ2-6; possibly TRBD2 for D (5 bases). V was shortened by 5 bases and J by 4 bases, with 9 bases between the two germline ends. The CDR3 is 14 residues long. Germline CDR1 is LNHDA and CDR2 is SQIVND (reference sequence). DNA for the CDR3: TGTGCCAGTAGTCGGGGTTACGGGGCCAACGTCCTGACTTTC. It translates to CASSRGYGANVLTF.

The CDR3 protein is CAWSTGGGYGYTF. The CDR3 bases are TGTGCCTGGAGTACGGGGGGCGGCTATGGCTACACCTTC. The J gene is TRBJ1-2, the V gene TRBV30; D is possibly TRBD1 (6 bases). The CDR3 is 13 amino acids. The germline CDR1 and CDR2 sequences are GTSNPN and SVGIG (reference sequence). V dropped 2 bases and J dropped 4 bases, with 11 bases sitting between them.

CDR3 DNA sequence: TGTGCCAGCAATAGTGGCGGATATACCGGGACAGAACGCGAGCAGTACTTC. The encoded protein is CASNSGGYTGTEREQYF. This rearrangement joins TRBV2 to TRBJ2-7, with TRBD1 matching over 7 bases. CDR1 is SNHLY and CDR2 is FYNNEI in the germline V gene. The trim removed 7 bases at V and 6 bases at J, leaving 21 bases unmatched. This CDR3 is 17 amino acids long.